This T cell receptor beta chain was sequenced for a study of blood T cell repertoires in COVID-19. Study context: COVID-19 samples collected from the United States, Italy and Spain covered acute and convalescent phases. PBMCs, B-cell-depleted T cells, or T cells provided the cDNA or gDNA that made up the material.

Per the authors' pipeline: Amplified reference gene primers provided the basis for estimating nucleated cell counts. Assay used: immunoSEQ multiplex PCR; TCRdb lists only in-frame clones, some missing. That table is the source of V, J and clone size, and D and trimming were worked out from the DNA. In the table there are over 90,000 clones, roughly 87% of which are singletons. This clone was detected only once. The V end was cut by 1 base, the J end by 7 bases, with 26 bases between. This CDR3 has 19 residues. CDR1 and CDR2 (germline): SGHRS, YFSETQ. Sequenced material: peripheral blood. V and J are TRBV5-1 and TRBJ2-2; D gene ambiguous. The sequence was collected from a human donor in a cohort sampled during active COVID-19. CDR3 nucleotides: TGCGCCAGCAGCTTGTTTGCACCGACTGAGACGACGGCCGGCGGGGAGCTGTTTTTT. It codes for CASSLFAPTETTAGGELFF. Full variable domain (outside the CDR3, taken from reference TRBV5-1 and TRBJ2-2): KAGVTQTPRYLIKTRGQQVTLSCSPISGHRSVSWYQQTPGQGLQFLFEYFSETQRNKGNFPGRFSGRQFSNSRSEMNVSTLELGDSALYLCASSLFAPTETTAGGELFFGEGSRLTVL.